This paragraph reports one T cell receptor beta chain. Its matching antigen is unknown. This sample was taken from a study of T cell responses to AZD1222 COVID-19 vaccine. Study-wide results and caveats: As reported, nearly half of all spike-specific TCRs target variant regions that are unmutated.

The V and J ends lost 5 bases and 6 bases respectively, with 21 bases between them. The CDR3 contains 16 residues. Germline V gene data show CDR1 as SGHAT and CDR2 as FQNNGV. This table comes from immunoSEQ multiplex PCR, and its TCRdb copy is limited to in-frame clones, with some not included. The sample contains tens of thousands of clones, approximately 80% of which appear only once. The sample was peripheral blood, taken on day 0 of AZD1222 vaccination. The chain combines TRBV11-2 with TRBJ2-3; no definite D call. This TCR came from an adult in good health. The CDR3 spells CASSPRTVLNADTQYF. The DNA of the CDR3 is TGTGCCAGCAGCCCCCGGACCGTTTTGAACGCGGATACGCAGTATTTT.